The entry that follows covers one TCR beta chain sequence. Its antigen is unknown. Assay: immunoSEQ multiplex PCR; the TCRdb copy retains only in-frame clones and omits some. The sample yields around 120,000 clones, around 89% seen once. This sample is drawn from a study of T cell responses to AZD1222 COVID-19 vaccine. Broader study findings: Donors skewed white British and female; clonal diversity was possibly underestimated. At 160-218 and 743-854, vaccine-associated CD4 TCRs were dominant, and they spanned spike. The peak T cell response came first, and repertoires were sampled only after it. Baseline antibody screening turned up just a handful of seropositive AZD1222 recipients.

The V and J ends lost 5 bases and 3 bases respectively, with 17 bases between them. CDR3 length equals 15 residues. The germline V gene encodes CDR1 SGHAT and CDR2 FQNNGV. This rearrangement joins TRBV11-2 to TRBJ2-7; no clear D. The material sequenced was peripheral blood, taken 28 days after the second AZD1222 dose. The sequence was obtained from an adult who received the AZD1222 COVID-19 vaccine. The CDR3 coding sequence is TGTGCCAGCAGCCCGAGCTTGGTAATCAGCTACGAGCAGTACTTC. It is translated as CASSPSLVISYEQYF.